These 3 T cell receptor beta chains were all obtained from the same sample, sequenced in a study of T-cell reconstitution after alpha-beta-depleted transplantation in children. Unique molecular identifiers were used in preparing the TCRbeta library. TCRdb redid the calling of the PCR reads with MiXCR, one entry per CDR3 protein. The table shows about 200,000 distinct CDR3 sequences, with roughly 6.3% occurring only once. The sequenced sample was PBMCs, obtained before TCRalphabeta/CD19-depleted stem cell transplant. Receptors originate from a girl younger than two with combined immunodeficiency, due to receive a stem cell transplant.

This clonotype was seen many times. CDR3 residues: CASSPTLLGLISSYNEQFF. The CDR3 DNA is TGTGCCAGCAGCCCGACGTTACTCGGCCTAATCAGCTCCTACAATGAGCAGTTCTTC. The V gene is TRBV7-9, the J gene TRBJ2-1; D gene uncertain. V was shortened by 5 bases and J by 0 bases, with 23 bases between the two germline ends. CDR3 length: 19 amino acids. The germline CDR1 and CDR2 sequences are SEHNR and FQNEAQ (reference sequence).

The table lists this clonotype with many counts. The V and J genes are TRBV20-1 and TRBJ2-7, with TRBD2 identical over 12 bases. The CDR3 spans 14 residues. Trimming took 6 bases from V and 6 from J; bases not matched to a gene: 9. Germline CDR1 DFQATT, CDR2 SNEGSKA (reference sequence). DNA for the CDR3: TGCAGTGCACCCGGACTAGCGGGAACTGGCGAGCAGTACTTC. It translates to CSAPGLAGTGEQYF.

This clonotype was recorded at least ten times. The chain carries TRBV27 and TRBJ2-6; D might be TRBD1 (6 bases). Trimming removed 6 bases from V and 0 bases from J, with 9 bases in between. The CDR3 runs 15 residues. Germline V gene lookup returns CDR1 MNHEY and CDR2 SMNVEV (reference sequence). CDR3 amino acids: CASRTGFSGANVLTF. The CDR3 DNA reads TGTGCCAGCAGAACAGGGTTCTCTGGGGCCAACGTCCTGACTTTC.